This entry features one TCR beta chain sequence. No antigen is known for it. The junction and the germline gene differ at one end; a read error may be behind it. Based on the germline V gene (reference sequence), the CDR1 and CDR2 sequences are MNHEY and SMNVEV. The CDR3 starts with the cysteine, ends with the phenylalanine, and has 12 residues. Kept here is only the CDR3 DNA, which spans 36 bases and is read in frame from base 1. This entry comes from a study of T cells in Graves' hyperthyroidism and ophthalmopathy (dated by TCRdb to the late 2010s). With regard to the full study: Peripheral blood samples were taken at initial diagnosis, before any treatment was given. To identify TCR V-J signatures that set the groups apart, the researchers used a discovery cohort of about a hundred patients, made up of 40 to 45 with Graves' ophthalmopathy and about 60 with stable Graves' hyperthyroidism. An independent validation cohort of some 18 hyperthyroidism patients and about 15 patients who later progressed to ophthalmopathy tested prospective prediction of ophthalmopathy. The 85 to 100 discovery patients were randomly split 7:3 into training and test sets. In addition, the study compared T-cell repertoires in thyroid tissue and in blood from about 6 Graves' hyperthyroidism patients. After blood sampling, hyperthyroidism patients were treated with methimazole at a starting dose of 30 mg daily, and ophthalmopathy patients were treated with high-dose intravenous methylprednisolone. According to the paper, TCR Vbeta CDR3 sequencing was carried out on 135 peripheral blood samples, which came from approximately 43 ophthalmopathy, about 75 hyperthyroidism and approximately 17 progressor patients.

Broader findings and caveats from the paper: In validation, progression to ophthalmopathy was predicted by the model with 55% to 71% sensitivity and around 75% specificity, a median of roughly 6.4 months before onset. Most expanded thyroid clonotypes (frequency above 0.001) were also found in blood, which suggests that blood repertoires may mirror thyroid immune responses. No statistical method was used to fix the sample size in advance, and group allocation was not hidden from the investigators. A model built on a 13 V-J signature distinguished ophthalmopathy from stable hyperthyroidism, reaching around 87% sensitivity and under 84% specificity in cross-validation and 80%/75% in testing.

The TCR beta CDR3 regions were amplified from the RNA transcripts. The TCR CDR3 was subjected to a first round of RT-PCR using the HTBI primer set and the Qiagen OneStep RT-PCR kit. The libraries were constructed in a second round of multiplex PCR and then size-selected and purified. Sequencing of the libraries was done on an Illumina HiSeq2000 using paired-end 100 bp reads. In the paper's pipeline: SOAPnuke was used to process the raw data, throwing out any read that contained adapters or uncalled bases, had a mean Phred below 15, or lacked an exact constant-primer or identifier match. High-quality paired reads were merged with COPE v1.2.5, and unique nucleotide sequences were defined as clonotypes. MiTCR v1.1 was used to align the clonotypes against IMGT TRBV, TRBD and TRBJ reference segments. Analysis was restricted to V-J combinations with a frequency above 0.0001, which covered 99% to 99.2% of repertoires. A TCS score was defined as the ratio of F50 (clonal expansion) to E x V (chaos), with BLOSUM62-based TCRdist applied between CDR3 peptides within each V-J. Welch's t-statistics and random forest reduced 450 to 600 V-J features to around 14, which were used in a naive Bayes classifier (R e1071). TCRdb ran its own pipeline on the public reads, namely fastp trimming at Q25 and MiXCR clone calling, and kept in-frame beta chains. All rows with the same CDR3 protein become a single entry with the most common DNA and genes. These V and J calls derive from TCRdb rather than the authors' analysis. This sample gives about 210,000 distinct CDR3 sequences in total; 17% of them show up just once. The ten biggest clones cover approximately 50% of the sample.

A patient counted as having stable Graves' hyperthyroidism if no progression to ophthalmopathy occurred over 18 months of follow-up. Hyperthyroidism patients were newly diagnosed, with disease duration under 2 months, and aged 18 to 65 years. The study excluded patients with uncontrolled infections, other autoimmune diseases, pregnancy or lactation. Diagnoses were established on the basis of clinical symptoms, serum thyroxine and TRAb, thyroid ultrasound, and orbital computed tomography. Ficoll-Paque density gradient centrifugation was used to isolate PBMCs from approximately 11 ml of fresh peripheral blood. Trizol reagent was used to extract total RNA, and RNA quality was then checked on an Agilent 2100 Bioanalyzer.

The material sequenced was blood. The rearranged chain carries TRBV27 and TRBJ1-2, and 8 junctional nucleotides match TRBD1. The origin of this receptor is a middle-aged man with Graves' hyperthyroidism. The bases read TGTGCCAGCAGTCGGGCAGGGGGCCGGTCTGCCTTC. Its amino acids are CASSRAGGRSAF.